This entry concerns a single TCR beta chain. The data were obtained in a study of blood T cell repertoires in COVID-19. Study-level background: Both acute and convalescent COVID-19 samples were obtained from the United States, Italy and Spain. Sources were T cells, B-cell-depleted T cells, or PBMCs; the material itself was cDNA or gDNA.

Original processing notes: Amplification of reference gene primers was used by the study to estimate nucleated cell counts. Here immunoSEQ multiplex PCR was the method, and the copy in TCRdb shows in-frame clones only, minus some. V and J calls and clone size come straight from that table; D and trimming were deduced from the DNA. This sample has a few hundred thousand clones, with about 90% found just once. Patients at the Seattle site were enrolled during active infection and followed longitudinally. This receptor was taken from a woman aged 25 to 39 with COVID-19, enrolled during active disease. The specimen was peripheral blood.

CDR3 sequence (DNA): TGTGCCAGCAGAGGGGACAGGGCGACCTACAATGAGCAGTTCTTC. Translated: CASRGDRATYNEQFF. V gene TRBV2 combines with J gene TRBJ2-1, with 9 bases lining up with TRBD1. This CDR3 has 15 residues. The germline V gene encodes CDR1 SNHLY and CDR2 FYNNEI. With 6 bases clipped from V and 2 bases from J, the junction kept 5 bases outside the gene matches.